This TCR beta chain was recorded in a study of cytomegalovirus exposure and HLA in healthy donors. Assay used: immunoSEQ multiplex PCR; TCRdb lists only in-frame clones, some missing. The sample carries under 250,000 clones, around 87% recorded once. From germline, CDR1 is ENHRY and CDR2 SYGVKD. The CDR3 runs 14 residues. The V gene lost 5 bases and the J gene lost 1 base, with 11 bases spanning the gap. The chain uses TRBV10-3 and TRBJ2-5; maybe TRBD2 (6 bases). Sequenced input: PBMCs. This receptor was obtained from a woman aged 18-29 years in good health and CMV-seropositive. CDR3 DNA: TGTGCCATCAGTTCCCCGCGGGGCCAAGAGACCCAGTACTTC. This codes for CAISSPRGQETQYF.